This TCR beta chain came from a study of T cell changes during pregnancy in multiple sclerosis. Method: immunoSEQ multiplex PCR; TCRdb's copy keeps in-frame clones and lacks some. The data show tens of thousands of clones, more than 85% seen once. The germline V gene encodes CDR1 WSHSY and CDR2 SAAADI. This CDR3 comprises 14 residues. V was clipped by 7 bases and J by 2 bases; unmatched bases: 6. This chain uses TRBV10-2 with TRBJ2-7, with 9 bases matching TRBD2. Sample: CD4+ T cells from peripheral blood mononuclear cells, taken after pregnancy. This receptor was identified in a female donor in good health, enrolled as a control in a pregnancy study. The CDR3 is CASNMGGGAYEQYF. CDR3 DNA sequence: TGCGCCAGCAACATGGGCGGGGGGGCCTACGAGCAGTACTTC.